This is a list of T cell receptor beta chains from one sample in a study of shared clonotypes between healthy human individuals. The protocol was immunoSEQ multiplex PCR, while the TCRdb copy is restricted to in-frame clones and leaves out a portion. The sample records 980,000 or so clones, over 75% being singletons. Sample: memory CD4+ T cells sorted from blood. These receptor sequences come from a man aged 18 to 30 in good health. Both conserved end residues are part of each CDR3. The D gene is left open where the match is weak. For some rows the clone size is stated as once, few or many, or as a class when expanded; others skip it.

NA NA TRBJ2-3 TRBV9 TGTGCCAGCAGCGTCCCAGGGGCAGATACGCAGTATTTT CASSVPGADTQYF
NA NA TRBJ1-3 TRBV7-9 TGTGCCAGCAGTGGGGGGATTGGAAACACCATATATTTT CASSGGIGNTIYF
NA many TRBJ2-3 TRBV19 TGTGCCAGTAAGGCCACACCTCAGATAAGCACAGATACGCAGTATTTT CASKATPQISTDTQYF
NA NA TRBJ1-1 TRBV5-1 TGCGCCAGCAGCTTGAACGCGATCGAAGCTTTCTTT CASSLNAIEAFF
TRBD2 NA TRBJ2-5 TRBV5-3 TGTGCCAGAAGTTATGAGGGACTAGCGGGCAAGACCCAGTACTTC CARSYEGLAGKTQYF
TRBD1 NA TRBJ2-7 TRBV27 TGTGCCAGCAGTTCTGTGACAGGGGGTTACGAGCAGTACTTC CASSSVTGGYEQYF
NA NA TRBJ2-3 TRBV4-3 TGCGCCAGCAGCCAAGATACGGTCCCTAGCACAGATACGCAGTATTTT CASSQDTVPSTDTQYF
TRBD1 NA TRBJ1-2 TRBV30 TGTGCCTGGACCCGAATTACGGGACAGGGCGGAGGGGGCTACACCTTC CAWTRITGQGGGGYTF
NA once TRBJ2-5 TRBV5-4 TGTGCCAGCAGCTTTGTAGACCGGGAGACCCAGTACTTC CASSFVDRETQYF
NA NA TRBJ1-4 TRBV30 TGTGCCTGGAGCAGACCTGAAAAACTGTTTTTT CAWSRPEKLFF
NA NA TRBJ2-7 TRBV30 TGTGCCTGGGGAAGGGGGACTAACTACGAGCAGTACTTC CAWGRGTNYEQYF
NA NA TRBJ1-4 TRBV10-1 TGCGCCAGCAGTGAGGCTCGGGATGAAAAACTGTTTTTT CASSEARDEKLFF
NA NA TRBJ1-5 TRBV7-3 TGTGCCAGCAGCTTAACGTTTAGTCAGCCCCAGCATTTT CASSLTFSQPQHF